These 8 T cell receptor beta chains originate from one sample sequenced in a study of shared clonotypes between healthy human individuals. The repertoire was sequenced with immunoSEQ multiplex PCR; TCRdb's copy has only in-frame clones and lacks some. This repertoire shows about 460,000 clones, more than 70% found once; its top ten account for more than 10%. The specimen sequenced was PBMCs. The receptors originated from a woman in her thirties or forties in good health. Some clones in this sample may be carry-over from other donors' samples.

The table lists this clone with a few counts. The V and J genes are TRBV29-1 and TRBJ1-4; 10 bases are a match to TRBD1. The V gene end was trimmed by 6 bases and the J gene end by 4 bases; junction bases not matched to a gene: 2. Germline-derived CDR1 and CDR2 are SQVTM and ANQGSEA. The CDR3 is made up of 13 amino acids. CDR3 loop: CSVWTGGNEKLFF. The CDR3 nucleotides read TGCAGCGTGTGGACAGGGGGTAATGAAAAACTGTTTTTT.

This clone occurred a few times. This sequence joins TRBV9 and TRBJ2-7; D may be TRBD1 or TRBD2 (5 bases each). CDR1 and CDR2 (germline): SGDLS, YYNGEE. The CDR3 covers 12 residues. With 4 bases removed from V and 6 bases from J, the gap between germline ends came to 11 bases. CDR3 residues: CASSPGGGEQYF. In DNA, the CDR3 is TGTGCCAGCAGCCCTGGTGGGGGCGAGCAGTACTTC.

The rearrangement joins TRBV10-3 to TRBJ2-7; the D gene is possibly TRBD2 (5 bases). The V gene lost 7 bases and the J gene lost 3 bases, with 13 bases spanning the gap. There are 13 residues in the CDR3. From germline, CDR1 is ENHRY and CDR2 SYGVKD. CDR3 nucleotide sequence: TGTGCCATCACGCCGGACGGACTCTACGAGCAGTACTTC. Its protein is CAITPDGLYEQYF.

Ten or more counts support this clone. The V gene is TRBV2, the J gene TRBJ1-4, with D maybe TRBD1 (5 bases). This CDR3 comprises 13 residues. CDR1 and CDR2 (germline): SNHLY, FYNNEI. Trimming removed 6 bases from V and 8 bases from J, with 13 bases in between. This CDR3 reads CASSPGRDEKLFF. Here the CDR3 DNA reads TGTGCCAGCAGCCCCGGTAGGGACGAAAAACTGTTTTTT.

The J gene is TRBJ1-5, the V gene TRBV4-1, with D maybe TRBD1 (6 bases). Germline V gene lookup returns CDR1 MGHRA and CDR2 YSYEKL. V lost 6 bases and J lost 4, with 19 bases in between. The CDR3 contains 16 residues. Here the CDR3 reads CASRATTGRSNQPQHF. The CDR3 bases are TGCGCCAGCAGAGCAACTACAGGGCGCTCAAATCAGCCCCAGCATTTT.

CDR3 amino acids: CASSPKVQEEGQRLEQYF. The CDR3 coding sequence is TGTGCCAGCTCACCCAAGGTGCAGGAGGAGGGACAGAGGCTCGAGCAGTACTTC. V gene TRBV18 combines with J gene TRBJ2-5; D perhaps matches TRBD1 (7 bases). The closer fit of TRBJ2-7 to the DNA end suggests the J call may be wrong. The CDR3 has 18 amino acids. Germline V gene data show CDR1 as KGHSH and CDR2 as LQKENI.

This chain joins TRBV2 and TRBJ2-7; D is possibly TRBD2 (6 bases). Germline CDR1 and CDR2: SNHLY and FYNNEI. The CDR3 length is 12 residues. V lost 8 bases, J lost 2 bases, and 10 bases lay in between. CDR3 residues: CASVGGPYEQYF. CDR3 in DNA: TGTGCCAGCGTGGGGGGTCCCTACGAGCAGTACTTC.

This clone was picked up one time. Written as DNA, the CDR3 is TGTGCCAGCAGCCAACCCGAGGTGGGACAGAGCGTCTACACCTTC. This sequence encodes CASSQPEVGQSVYTF. The chain combines TRBV16 with TRBJ1-2; 7 bases map to TRBD1. The germline V gene has CDR1 KGHSY and CDR2 FQNENV. The junction had 13 bases not matched to a gene; V was cut back by 2 bases and J by 10 bases. The CDR3 runs 15 residues.